The clone carrying this T cell receptor beta chain turned up a few times. Antigen: not known. This sample stems from a study of T cell responses to AZD1222 COVID-19 vaccine. General observations from the study: Baseline antibody screening turned up just a handful of seropositive AZD1222 recipients. Donors were chiefly white British, with a greater number of females, and clonal diversity was perhaps underestimated. In all cases, repertoires were sampled only after the peak T cell response.

The method was immunoSEQ multiplex PCR; TCRdb's version includes in-frame clones alone and lacks a portion of them. The sample records some 110,000 clones, roughly nine tenths being singletons. The sample was peripheral blood, taken on day 0 of AZD1222 vaccination. This clonotype was sampled from an adult in good health.

The CDR3 is CATSRDVATVTDTQYF. The DNA for the CDR3 is TGTGCCACCAGCAGAGACGTTGCGACGGTCACAGATACGCAGTATTTT. The chain couples TRBV15 to TRBJ2-3, with D unresolved. The CDR3 is made up of 16 amino acids. Germline CDR1 LNHNV, CDR2 YYDKDF (reference sequence). Trimming cost V 0 bases and J 2 bases, with 12 bases left between them.